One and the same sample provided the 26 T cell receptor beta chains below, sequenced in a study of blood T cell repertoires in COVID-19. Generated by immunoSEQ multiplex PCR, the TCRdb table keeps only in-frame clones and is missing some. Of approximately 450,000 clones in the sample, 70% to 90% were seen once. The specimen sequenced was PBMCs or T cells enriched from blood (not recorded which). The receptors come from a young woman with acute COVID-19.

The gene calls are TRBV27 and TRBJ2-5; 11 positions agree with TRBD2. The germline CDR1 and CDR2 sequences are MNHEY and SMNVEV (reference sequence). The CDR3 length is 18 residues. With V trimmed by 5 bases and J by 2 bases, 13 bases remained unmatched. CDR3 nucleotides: TGTGCCAGCAGTGCGTTCCGTTCTATAGCGGGGGGGCAAGAGACCCAGTACTTC. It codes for CASSAFRSIAGGQETQYF.

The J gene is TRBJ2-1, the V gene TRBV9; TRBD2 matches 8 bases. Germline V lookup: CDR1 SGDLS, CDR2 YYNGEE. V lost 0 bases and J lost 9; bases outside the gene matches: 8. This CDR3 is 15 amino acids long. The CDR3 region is CASSVDPAGAFEQFF. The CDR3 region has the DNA TGTGCCAGCAGCGTAGATCCAGCGGGGGCTTTTGAGCAGTTCTTC.

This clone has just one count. The CDR3 reads CASSSDREREKLFF. For the CDR3, the DNA is TGTGCCAGCAGTTCGGACAGGGAGAGAGAAAAACTGTTTTTT. The V call is TRBV27, the J call TRBJ1-4; 8 positions agree with TRBD1. Trimming at V came to 4 bases and at J to 8 bases, leaving 6 bases not matched to a gene. Germline assignment: CDR1 MNHEY and CDR2 SMNVEV (reference sequence). There are 14 residues in the CDR3. Full variable domain (outside the CDR3, taken from reference TRBV27 and TRBJ1-4): EAQVTQNPRYLITVTGKKLTVTCSQNMNHEYMSWYRQDPGLGLRQIYYSMNVEVTDKGDVPEGYKVSRKEKRNFPLILESPSPNQTSLYFCASSSDREREKLFFGSGTQLSVL.

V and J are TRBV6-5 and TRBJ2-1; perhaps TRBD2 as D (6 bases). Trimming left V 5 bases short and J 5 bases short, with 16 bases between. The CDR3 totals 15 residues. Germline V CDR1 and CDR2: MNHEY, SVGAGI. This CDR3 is CASSTRRDVNNEQFF. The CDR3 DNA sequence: TGTGCCAGCAGTACTCGGAGGGACGTTAACAATGAGCAGTTCTTC.

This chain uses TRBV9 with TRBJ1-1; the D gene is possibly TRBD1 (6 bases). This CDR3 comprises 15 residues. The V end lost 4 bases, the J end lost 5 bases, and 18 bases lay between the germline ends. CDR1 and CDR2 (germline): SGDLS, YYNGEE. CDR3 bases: TGTGCCAGCAGCCCCCGGACAGTAGGTGGGACTGAAGCTTTCTTT. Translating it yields CASSPRTVGGTEAFF.

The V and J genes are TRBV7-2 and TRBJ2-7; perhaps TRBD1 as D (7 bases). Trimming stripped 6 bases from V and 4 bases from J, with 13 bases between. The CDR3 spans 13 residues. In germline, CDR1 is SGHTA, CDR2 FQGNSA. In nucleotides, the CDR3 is TGTGCCAGCAGAGCAGGGGGGAGGTACGAGCAGTACTTC. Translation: CASRAGGRYEQYF.

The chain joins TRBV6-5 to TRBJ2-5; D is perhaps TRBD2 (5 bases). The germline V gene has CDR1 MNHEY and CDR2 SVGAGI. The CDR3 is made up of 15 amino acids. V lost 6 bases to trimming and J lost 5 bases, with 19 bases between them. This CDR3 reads CASRPTRVEEETQYF. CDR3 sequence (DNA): TGTGCCAGCAGGCCAACTAGAGTCGAAGAGGAGACCCAGTACTTC.

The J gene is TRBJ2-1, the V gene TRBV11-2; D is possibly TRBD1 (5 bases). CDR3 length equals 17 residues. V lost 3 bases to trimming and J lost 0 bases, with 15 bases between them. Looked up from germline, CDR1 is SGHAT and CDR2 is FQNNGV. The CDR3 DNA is TGTGCCAGCAGCTTCACTTTATGGGGCTACTCCTACAATGAGCAGTTCTTC. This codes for CASSFTLWGYSYNEQFF.

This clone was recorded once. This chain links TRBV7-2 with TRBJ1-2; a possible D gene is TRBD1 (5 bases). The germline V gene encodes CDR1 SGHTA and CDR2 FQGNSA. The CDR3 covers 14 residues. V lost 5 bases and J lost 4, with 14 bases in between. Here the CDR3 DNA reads TGTGCCAGCAGCCTGTCGGGGGAGGTCTATGGCTACACCTTC. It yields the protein CASSLSGEVYGYTF.

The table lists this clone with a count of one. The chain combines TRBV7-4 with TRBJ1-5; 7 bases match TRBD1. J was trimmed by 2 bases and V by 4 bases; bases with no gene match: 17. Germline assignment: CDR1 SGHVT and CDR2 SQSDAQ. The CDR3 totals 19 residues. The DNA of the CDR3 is TGTGCCAGCAGCTCAGCCAAAGGACAGGCGGGTAAGCGCAATCAGCCCCAGCATTTT. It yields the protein CASSSAKGQAGKRNQPQHF.

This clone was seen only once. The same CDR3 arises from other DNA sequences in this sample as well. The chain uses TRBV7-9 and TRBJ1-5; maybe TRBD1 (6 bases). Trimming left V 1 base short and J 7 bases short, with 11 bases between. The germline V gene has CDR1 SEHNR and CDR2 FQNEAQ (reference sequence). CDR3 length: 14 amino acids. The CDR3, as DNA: TGTGCCAGCAGCTTAGAAGGGGGTAACCAGCCCCAGCATTTT. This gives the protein CASSLEGGNQPQHF.

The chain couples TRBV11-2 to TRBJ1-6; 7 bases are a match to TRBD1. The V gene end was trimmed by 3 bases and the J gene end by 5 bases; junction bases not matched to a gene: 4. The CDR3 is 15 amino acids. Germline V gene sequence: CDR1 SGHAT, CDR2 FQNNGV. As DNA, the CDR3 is TGTGCCAGCAGCTTGGGACAGACACATAATTCACCCCTCCACTTT. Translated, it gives CASSLGQTHNSPLHF.

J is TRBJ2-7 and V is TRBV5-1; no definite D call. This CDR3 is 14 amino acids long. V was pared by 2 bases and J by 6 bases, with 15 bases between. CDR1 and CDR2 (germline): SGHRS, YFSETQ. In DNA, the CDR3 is TGCGCCAGCAGCTTTCCAGGCGTATCCGGCGAGCAGTACTTC. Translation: CASSFPGVSGEQYF.

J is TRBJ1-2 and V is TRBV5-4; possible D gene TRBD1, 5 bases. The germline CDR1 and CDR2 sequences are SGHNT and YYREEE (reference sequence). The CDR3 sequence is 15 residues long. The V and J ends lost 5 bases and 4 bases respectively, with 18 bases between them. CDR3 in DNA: TGTGCCAGCAGACAACAAGGGGCGGCGATCTATGGCTACACCTTC. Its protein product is CASRQQGAAIYGYTF.

The CDR3 DNA sequence: TGTGCCAGCAGCCCCGGGACAGGGGGTAAAGGTGTGTTGTTTTTT. It is translated as CASSPGTGGKGVLFF. This chain uses TRBV9 with TRBJ1-4; TRBD1 matches 11 bases. The CDR3 runs to 15 residues. V lost 4 bases and J lost 15; bases outside the gene matches: 14. Germline V CDR1 and CDR2: SGDLS, YYNGEE.

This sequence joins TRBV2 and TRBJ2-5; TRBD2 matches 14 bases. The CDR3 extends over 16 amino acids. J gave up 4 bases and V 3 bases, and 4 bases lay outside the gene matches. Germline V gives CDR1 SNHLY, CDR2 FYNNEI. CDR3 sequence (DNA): TGTGCCAGCAGTGACCCCGGACTAGCGGGAGGAGAGACCCAGTACTTC. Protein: CASSDPGLAGGETQYF.

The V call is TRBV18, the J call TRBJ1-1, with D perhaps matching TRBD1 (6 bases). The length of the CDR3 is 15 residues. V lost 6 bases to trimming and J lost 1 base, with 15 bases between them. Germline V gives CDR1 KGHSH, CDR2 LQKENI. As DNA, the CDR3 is TGTGCCAGCTCGACTCAGGGAGGGGGGAACACTGAAGCTTTCTTT. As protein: CASSTQGGGNTEAFF.

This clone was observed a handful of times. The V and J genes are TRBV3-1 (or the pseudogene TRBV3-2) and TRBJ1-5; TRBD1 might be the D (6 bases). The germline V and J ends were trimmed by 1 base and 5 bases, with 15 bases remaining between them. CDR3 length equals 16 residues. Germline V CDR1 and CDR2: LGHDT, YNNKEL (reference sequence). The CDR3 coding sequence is TGTGCCAGCAGCCAAGGGGCTGGCAGGGGTTATCAGCCCCAGCATTTT. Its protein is CASSQGAGRGYQPQHF.

CDR3 sequence (DNA): TGCAGCGTTGACGTCGGAGACTATGGCTACACCTTC. Translating it yields CSVDVGDYGYTF. The genes are TRBV29-1 and TRBJ1-2; D is ambiguous. CDR3 length: 12 amino acids. V shed 3 bases and J shed 3 bases, with 8 bases lying between them. Per germline, CDR1 SQVTM and CDR2 ANQGSEA.

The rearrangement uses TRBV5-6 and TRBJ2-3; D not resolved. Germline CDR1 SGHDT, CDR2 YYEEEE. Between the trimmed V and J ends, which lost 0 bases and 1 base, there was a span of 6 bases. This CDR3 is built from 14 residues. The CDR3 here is CASSLGSGTDTQYF. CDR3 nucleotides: TGTGCCAGCAGCTTGGGTTCGGGCACAGATACGCAGTATTTT.

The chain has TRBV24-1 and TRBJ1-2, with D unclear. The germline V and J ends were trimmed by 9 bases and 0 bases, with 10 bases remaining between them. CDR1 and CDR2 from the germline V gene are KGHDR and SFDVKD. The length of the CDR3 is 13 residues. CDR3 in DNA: TGTGCCACCCGAGAGGGAGCTAACTATGGCTACACCTTC. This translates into CATREGANYGYTF.

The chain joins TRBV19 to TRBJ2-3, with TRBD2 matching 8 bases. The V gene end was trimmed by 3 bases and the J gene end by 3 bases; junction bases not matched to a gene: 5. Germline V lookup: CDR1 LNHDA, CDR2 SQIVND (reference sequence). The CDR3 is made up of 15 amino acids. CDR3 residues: CASSIKRGSTDTQYF. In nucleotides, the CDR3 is TGTGCCAGTAGTATCAAGCGGGGGAGTACAGATACGCAGTATTTT.

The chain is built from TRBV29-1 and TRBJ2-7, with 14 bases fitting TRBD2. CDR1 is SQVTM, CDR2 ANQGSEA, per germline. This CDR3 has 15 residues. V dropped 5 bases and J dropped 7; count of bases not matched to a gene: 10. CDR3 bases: TGCAGCGTTTCACCATCGACTAGCGGGGGGGGAGAGCAGTACTTC. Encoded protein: CSVSPSTSGGGEQYF.

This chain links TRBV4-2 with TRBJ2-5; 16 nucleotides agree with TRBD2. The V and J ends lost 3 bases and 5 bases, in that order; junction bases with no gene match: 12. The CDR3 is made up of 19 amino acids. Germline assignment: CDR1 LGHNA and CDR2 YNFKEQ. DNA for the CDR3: TGTGCCAGCAGCCATCAAGGCGGGACTAGCGGGGGGGCAGGTGAGACCCAGTACTTC. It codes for CASSHQGGTSGGAGETQYF.

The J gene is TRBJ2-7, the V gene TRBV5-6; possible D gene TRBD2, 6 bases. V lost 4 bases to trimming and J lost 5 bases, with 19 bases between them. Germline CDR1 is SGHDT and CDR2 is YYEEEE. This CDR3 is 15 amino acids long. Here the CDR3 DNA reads TGTGCCAGCAGCCCCGGAGGGAGGAAGCTCAACGAGCAGTACTTC. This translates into CASSPGGRKLNEQYF. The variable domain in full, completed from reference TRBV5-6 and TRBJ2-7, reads DAGVTQSPTHLIKTRGQQVTLRCSPKSGHDTVSWYQQALGQGPQFIFQYYEEEERQRGNFPDRFSGHQFPNYSSELNVNALLLGDSALYLCASSPGGRKLNEQYFGPGTRLTVT.

CDR3 sequence (DNA): TGTGCCAGCAGCCAAGAACCGGACACGGGACAGGGCCTCAGCTCCTATAATTCACCCCTCCACTTT. Translated, it gives CASSQEPDTGQGLSSYNSPLHF. The V gene is TRBV4-2, the J gene TRBJ1-6; 9 bases align to TRBD1. Trimming at V came to 0 bases and at J to 0 bases, leaving 15 bases not matched to a gene. Germline V gene sequence: CDR1 LGHNA, CDR2 YNFKEQ. This CDR3 has 22 residues.